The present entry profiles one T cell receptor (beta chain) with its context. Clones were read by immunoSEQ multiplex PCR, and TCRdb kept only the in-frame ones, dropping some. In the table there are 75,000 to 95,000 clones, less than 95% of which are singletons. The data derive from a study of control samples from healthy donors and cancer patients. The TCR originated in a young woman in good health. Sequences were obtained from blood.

CDR3 region: CSVEDPPGYTF. Written as DNA, the CDR3 is TGCAGCGTTGAAGACCCTCCTGGCTACACCTTC. The chain uses TRBV29-1 and TRBJ1-2; D uncertain. Trimming removed 0 bases from V and 7 bases from J, with 6 bases in between. The CDR3 consists of 11 residues. Germline V gene data show CDR1 as SQVTM and CDR2 as ANQGSEA.